The rows below give T cell receptor beta chains drawn from one sample of a study of CD8 T cells in ankylosing spondylitis. Via MiXCR, TCRdb re-called the 5' RACE reads, giving one row per CDR3 protein. The sample has approximately 400,000 distinct CDR3 sequences; roughly a quarter are singletons. The source material was blood, either unsorted or a sorted T cell fraction (not recorded which). The receptors were gathered from a male donor with ankylosing spondylitis. Each CDR3 is given with its conserved first and last residue. A D gene is named only where the DNA matches it firmly. Size tells how often a clone was seen (once, few, many) or the class of an expanded clone, and some rows leave it out.

D gene	clone size	V gene	J gene	CDR3 protein	CDR3 DNA
.	.	TRBV28	TRBJ2-1	CASNTAGSYNEQFF	TGTGCCAGCAATACCGCGGGATCTTACAATGAGCAGTTCTTC
TRBD1	.	TRBV5-1	TRBJ1-4	CASSLRTGSNEKLFF	TGCGCCAGCAGCCTACGGACAGGGTCAAATGAAAAACTGTTTTTT
.	few	TRBV6-4	TRBJ2-1	CASSDRSYNEQFF	TGTGCCAGCAGTGATCGGTCCTACAATGAGCAGTTCTTC
.	.	TRBV20-1	TRBJ2-1	CSAGRLVSTSYNEQFF	TGCAGTGCTGGCAGACTAGTCTCGACAAGCTACAATGAGCAGTTCTTC
.	few	TRBV3-1	TRBJ2-1	CASSHTSRSSYNEQFF	TGTGCCAGCAGCCATACTAGCAGGAGCTCCTACAATGAGCAGTTCTTC
TRBD2	few	TRBV12-3/TRBV12-4	TRBJ2-1	CASSLADFYNEQFF	TGTGCCAGCAGTCTAGCGGATTTCTACAATGAGCAGTTCTTC
TRBD1	few	TRBV5-1	TRBJ1-1	CASSLAQQGHRTEAFF	TGCGCCAGCAGCTTGGCCCAACAGGGGCATAGGACTGAAGCTTTCTTT
TRBD2	.	TRBV4-2	TRBJ2-1	CASSQDPGGPYNEQFF	TGTGCCAGCAGCCAAGACCCGGGAGGGCCGTATAATGAGCAGTTCTTC
.	.	TRBV3-1	TRBJ2-1	CASAGSLGNEQFF	TGTGCCAGCGCCGGGTCCTTAGGGAATGAGCAGTTCTTC
.	many	TRBV27	TRBJ2-2	CASSFEGRELFF	TGTGCCAGCAGTTTTGAGGGTCGGGAGCTGTTTTTT
TRBD2	few	TRBV24-1	TRBJ2-1	CATSGGTSGGVFGQFF	TGTGCCACCAGTGGAGGGACTAGCGGGGGGGTATTCGGGCAGTTCTTC
TRBD2	.	TRBV18	TRBJ2-1	CASSPSELAGNNEQFF	TGTGCCAGCTCACCATCTGAGCTAGCGGGAAACAATGAGCAGTTCTTC
.	few	TRBV11-2	TRBJ2-3	CASSLVGAGPDTQYF	TGTGCCAGCAGCTTAGTTGGGGCTGGACCAGATACGCAGTATTTT
.	few	TRBV3-1	TRBJ1-2	CASSQGEQGYGYTF	TGTGCCAGCAGCCAAGGGGAACAGGGCTATGGCTACACCTTC
.	few	TRBV20-1	TRBJ1-2	CSAPWINYGYTF	TGCAGTGCCCCTTGGATTAACTATGGCTACACCTTC
.	few	TRBV20-1	TRBJ2-1	CSAVRDSNNEQFF	TGCAGTGCTGTTCGGGACTCTAACAATGAGCAGTTCTTC
TRBD1	many	TRBV7-4	TRBJ2-3	CASSPRDRFTDTQYF	TGTGCCAGCAGCCCAAGGGACAGGTTCACAGATACGCAGTATTTT
TRBD1	few	TRBV7-9	TRBJ1-1	CASSGTGESNTEAFF	TGTGCCAGCAGCGGGACAGGCGAGTCGAACACTGAAGCTTTCTTT
.	many	TRBV3-1	TRBJ2-7	CASSQRDIRVQYF	TGTGCCAGCAGCCAAAGGGATATACGAGTGCAGTACTTC
TRBD1	few	TRBV12-3/TRBV12-4	TRBJ2-3	CASSFDGQVATDTQYF	TGTGCCAGCAGTTTCGACGGACAGGTCGCCACAGATACGCAGTATTTT
.	.	TRBV19	TRBJ2-2	CASSIQDTFTGELFF	TGTGCCAGTAGTATCCAAGACACGTTCACCGGGGAGCTGTTTTTT
.	.	TRBV20-1	TRBJ1-1	CSAAGTIDTEAFF	TGCAGTGCTGCGGGGACAATCGACACTGAAGCTTTCTTT
.	.	TRBV7-2	TRBJ2-7	CASRSMASSYEQYF	TGTGCCAGCCGCTCTATGGCCTCCTCCTACGAGCAGTACTTC
.	few	TRBV14	TRBJ2-3	CASSHEFRTQYF	TGTGCCAGCAGCCACGAATTTCGGACGCAGTATTTT
TRBD1	many	TRBV29-1	TRBJ2-2	CSVERQGNTGELFF	TGCAGCGTTGAAAGACAGGGGAACACCGGGGAGCTGTTTTTT
TRBD1	.	TRBV20-1	TRBJ1-2	CSTTGESNYGYTF	TGCAGTACAACAGGGGAGTCTAACTATGGCTACACCTTC
TRBD1	.	TRBV2	TRBJ1-6	CASKVGQGTSSPLHF	TGTGCCAGCAAGGTCGGACAGGGGACGAGTTCACCCCTCCACTTT
TRBD2	.	TRBV10-3	TRBJ2-3	CAISVNPSGLARSTDTQYF	TGTGCCATCAGTGTAAATCCTTCTGGACTAGCGAGGAGCACAGATACGCAGTATTTT
.	.	TRBV20-1	TRBJ2-5	CSADGGSETQYF	TGCAGTGCCGACGGGGGTTCGGAGACCCAGTACTTC
.	.	TRBV5-1	TRBJ1-1	CASRMREMDTEAFF	TGCGCCAGCAGAATGAGGGAAATGGACACTGAAGCTTTCTTT